One sample yielded the 11 T cell receptor beta chains listed below, sequenced in a study of blood T cell repertoires in COVID-19. TCRdb keeps only in-frame clones here, not all; method: immunoSEQ multiplex PCR. The top ten clones hold 0.98% of a sample with around 240,000 clones, more than 75% of them seen once. Sequenced input: peripheral blood. All receptors derive from a man in his forties with acute or convalescent COVID-19.

V gene TRBV5-4 combines with J gene TRBJ2-7, with 7 bases aligning to TRBD1. With V trimmed by 5 bases and J by 2 bases, 7 bases remained unmatched. Germline V lookup: CDR1 SGHNT, CDR2 YYREEE (reference sequence). The CDR3 loop spans 14 amino acids. The CDR3 region has the DNA TGTGCCAGCAGGCCCGGACAGGAGACCTACGAGCAGTACTTC. It translates to CASRPGQETYEQYF.

The gene calls are TRBV19 and TRBJ1-4; the match to TRBD1 covers 9 bases. Per the germline V gene, CDR1 is LNHDA and CDR2 is SQIVND (reference sequence). J was trimmed by 7 bases and V by 4 bases; bases with no gene match: 13. CDR3 size: 17 residues. CDR3 protein: CASSTGQGTSFGEKLFF. The CDR3 DNA follows: TGTGCCAGTAGTACCGGACAGGGGACTTCTTTCGGTGAAAAACTGTTTTTT.

This rearrangement joins TRBV2 to TRBJ1-2, with 10 bases identical to TRBD1. This CDR3 is 16 amino acids long. V shed 1 base, J shed 6 bases, and the junction held 8 bases outside the gene matches. CDR1 and CDR2 from the germline V gene are SNHLY and FYNNEI. The CDR3 DNA reads as TGTGCCAGCAGTGAAGGGTTGACAGGGGGCTTCGATGGCTACACCTTC. It codes for CASSEGLTGGFDGYTF.

V and J are TRBV6-6 and TRBJ2-1; D perhaps matches TRBD2 (6 bases). Germline V gene data show CDR1 as MNHNY and CDR2 as SVGAGI (reference sequence). CDR3 length: 13 amino acids. Trimming took 5 bases from V and 7 from J, leaving 12 bases between them. The DNA of the CDR3 is TGTGCCAGCAGTAATTATCTAGCGAATGAGCAGTTCTTC. It specifies CASSNYLANEQFF.

The V and J genes are TRBV30 and TRBJ2-1; the match to TRBD2 covers 7 bases. The CDR3 length is 13 residues. Germline V gene data show CDR1 as GTSNPN and CDR2 as SVGIG (reference sequence). The trim removed 2 bases at V and 6 bases at J, leaving 4 bases unmatched. This chain's CDR3 is CAWSLPSGNEQFF. The CDR3 nucleotides read TGTGCCTGGAGTCTCCCTAGCGGCAATGAGCAGTTCTTC.

V and J are TRBV30 and TRBJ1-1, with D hard to call. Between the trimmed V and J ends, which lost 3 bases and 3 bases, there was a span of 8 bases. Germline loops: CDR1 GTSNPN, CDR2 SVGIG (reference sequence). CDR3 length equals 12 residues. Written as DNA, the CDR3 is TGTGCCTGGAGGCAAGAGGACACTGAAGCTTTCTTT. It translates to CAWRQEDTEAFF.

The genes are TRBV6-5 and TRBJ1-6, with D unresolved. The ends were cut back, 4 bases at V and 9 bases at J, with 7 bases in the middle. CDR1 is MNHEY, CDR2 SVGAGI, per germline. The CDR3 is 12 amino acids. CDR3 bases: TGTGCCAGCAGTTCCAGAAGTTCACCCCTCCACTTT. Translation gives CASSSRSSPLHF.

This clone was counted only a few times. This chain connects TRBV4-2 to TRBJ1-1, with a tentative D call TRBD1 (6 bases). The length of the CDR3 is 17 residues. The germline CDR1 and CDR2 sequences are LGHNA and YNFKEQ. Trimming pared 4 bases from V and 5 bases from J, leaving 23 bases between. CDR3 sequence: CASSPGETVPVWTEAFF. CDR3 nucleotide sequence: TGTGCCAGCAGCCCAGGGGAGACGGTACCCGTATGGACTGAAGCTTTCTTT.

The V call is TRBV6-6, the J call TRBJ1-2, with D hard to call. The CDR3 is made up of 14 amino acids. With 2 bases removed from V and 2 bases from J, the gap between germline ends came to 9 bases. In germline, CDR1 is MNHNY, CDR2 SVGAGI (reference sequence). CDR3 region: CASSYESLNYGYTF. CDR3 DNA sequence: TGTGCCAGCAGTTACGAGTCTCTAAACTATGGCTACACCTTC.

The V call is TRBV5-4, the J call TRBJ1-2; 12 bases match TRBD1. The V gene's germline CDR1 is SGHNT and CDR2 YYREEE (reference sequence). The V segment lost 3 bases and the J segment 8 bases; nucleotides outside the gene matches: 8. The CDR3 length is 15 residues. CDR3 amino acids: CASSSGTGGAGGYTF. The DNA for the CDR3 is TGTGCCAGCAGCTCCGGGACAGGGGGCGCGGGGGGCTACACCTTC.

J is TRBJ1-1 and V is TRBV6-2 or TRBV6-3, with D perhaps TRBD1 (5 bases). This CDR3 region has 15 residues. V lost 5 bases to trimming and J lost 5 bases, with 18 bases between them. The germline CDR1 and CDR2 sequences are MNHEY and SVGEGT. CDR3 DNA sequence: TGTGCCAGCAGTCCCATCAGGGTGTTAAGTACTGAAGCTTTCTTT. It codes for CASSPIRVLSTEAFF.